This T cell receptor beta chain was observed in a study of blood T cell repertoires in COVID-19. Study summary: Spain, Italy and the United States supplied samples that represented acute and convalescent COVID-19.

The CDR3 has 14 amino acids. The germline V gene encodes CDR1 DFQATT and CDR2 SNEGSKA (reference sequence). The trim removed 3 bases at V and 7 bases at J, leaving 7 bases unmatched. Using immunoSEQ multiplex PCR, the repertoire was profiled, and TCRdb retains in-frame clones only, with some absent. The table includes 60,000 or so clones, 90% detected once. The origin of this receptor is a human donor with active COVID-19. The donor label of this sample is uncertain. Sequencing used peripheral blood. This rearrangement joins TRBV20-1 to TRBJ2-1, with 9 bases fitting TRBD2. CDR3: CSASLAGDWNEQFF. The DNA of the CDR3 is TGCAGTGCTAGTTTAGCGGGAGATTGGAATGAGCAGTTCTTC.